The present T cell receptor beta chain was sequenced within a study of graft-versus-host responses after intestinal transplantation. From the graft tissue, intraepithelial and lamina propria lymphocytes were released through processing. Using immunoSEQ multiplex PCR, the repertoire was profiled, and TCRdb retains in-frame clones only, with some absent. The table lists more than 4,500 clones, around 86% of them singletons, with roughly 9.8% in the top ten. Germline values: CDR1 MRHNA, CDR2 SNTAGT. The CDR3 is 13 amino acids. V trimming: 4 bases; J trimming: 5 bases; junction bases outside the gene matches: 4.

Here the sequenced sample was ileum tissue, taken 156 days after intestinal transplant. The rearrangement joins TRBV6-4 to TRBJ1-2, with 7 bases aligning to TRBD1. The clonotype originates from a human patient who received an intestinal transplant, so some T cells may come from the graft donor. DNA of the CDR3: TGTGCCAGCAGTGCCGACAGGGTTTATGGCTACACCTTC. Translation: CASSADRVYGYTF.